The rows below give T cell receptor beta chains drawn from one sample of a study of Graves' ophthalmopathy and Graves' hyperthyroidism. MiXCR was run by TCRdb on the multiplex PCR reads, yielding one entry per CDR3 protein. The sample includes 340,000 or so distinct CDR3 sequences, under 20% of them seen just once. The source material was peripheral blood. These receptor sequences come from an adult man with Graves' ophthalmopathy. The CDR3 runs from the conserved cysteine through the conserved F or W. The order of the fields is J gene, D gene, clone size, V gene, CDR3 protein, CDR3 DNA. The D gene is left open where the match is weak. Only some rows state a clone size, as once, few, many or a class for expanded clones.

TRBJ1-2	TRBD1	-	TRBV6-2/TRBV6-3	CASRRGQSNYGYTF	TGTGCCAGCAGGAGGGGACAGAGTAACTATGGCTACACCTTC
TRBJ2-5	-	many	TRBV29-1	CSGGRSRETQYF	TGCAGCGGGGGGAGGAGTCGAGAGACCCAGTACTTC
TRBJ2-5	TRBD2	many	TRBV29-1	CSVRTSQETQYF	TGCAGCGTTAGGACTAGCCAGGAGACCCAGTACTTC
TRBJ1-4	-	many	TRBV28	CASRRTRNEKLFF	TGTGCCAGCAGACGCACGCGTAATGAAAAACTGTTTTTT
TRBJ1-5	-	many	TRBV19	CASSISARANQPQHF	TGTGCCAGTAGTATTTCCGCCAGGGCTAATCAGCCCCAGCATTTT
TRBJ2-7	-	many	TRBV6-2/TRBV6-3	CASSPRASYRLTYEQYF	TGTGCCAGCAGTCCACGGGCTAGTTACAGGCTGACCTACGAGCAGTACTTC
TRBJ1-2	TRBD1	many	TRBV20-1	CSARDWTGLYGYTF	TGCAGTGCTAGAGATTGGACAGGGCTCTATGGCTACACCTTC
TRBJ2-2	-	many	TRBV15	CATSSPRIGGMNTGELFF	TGTGCCACCAGCAGCCCAAGGATTGGCGGGATGAACACCGGGGAGCTGTTTTTT
TRBJ2-7	TRBD1	many	TRBV6-1	CASTGTGLYEQYF	TGTGCCAGCACGGGGACAGGACTTTACGAGCAGTACTTC
TRBJ2-7	TRBD2	many	TRBV20-1	CSARGGGSYEQYF	TGCAGTGCTAGAGGGGGGGGCTCCTACGAGCAGTACTTC
TRBJ1-2	-	many	TRBV30	CAWRQDLTNYGYTF	TGTGCCTGGAGACAGGACTTGACTAACTATGGCTACACCTTC
TRBJ1-6	-	once	TRBV20-1	CSARPTGKENSPLHF	TGCAGTGCTAGACCCACAGGGAAGGAGAATTCACCCCTCCACTTT
TRBJ2-5	TRBD2	many	TRBV7-9	CASSPWGGGEETQYF	TGTGCCAGCAGCCCCTGGGGGGGAGGTGAAGAGACCCAGTACTTC
TRBJ2-7	-	many	TRBV20-1	CSAETSLGDEQYF	TGCAGTGCCGAGACTTCTCTGGGGGACGAGCAGTACTTC
TRBJ2-7	-	many	TRBV2	CASSDDEYEQYF	TGTGCCAGCAGTGACGACGAGTACGAGCAGTACTTC
TRBJ2-6	TRBD1	-	TRBV7-7	CASSFLGNPGQLYSSGANVLTF	TGTGCCAGCAGCTTTTTGGGCAACCCGGGACAGCTGTATAGCTCTGGGGCCAACGTCCTGACTTTC
TRBJ1-2	-	many	TRBV6-5	CASTGWRGNYGYTF	TGTGCCAGCACCGGGTGGCGGGGGAACTATGGCTACACCTTC
TRBJ2-5	TRBD1	many	TRBV7-9	CASSKQGTGQKRAQYF	TGTGCCAGCAGTAAACAGGGGACGGGACAAAAGAGGGCCCAGTACTTC
TRBJ2-5	TRBD1	-	TRBV30	CAWKEWDRGLETQYF	TGTGCCTGGAAAGAGTGGGACAGGGGGCTGGAGACCCAGTACTTC
TRBJ2-7	-	-	TRBV11-2	CASSLESYSVLYEQYF	TGTGCCAGCAGCTTAGAATCCTATTCGGTCCTCTACGAGCAGTACTTC
TRBJ2-7	TRBD1	many	TRBV6-1	CASSRQGVGEQYF	TGTGCCAGCAGTAGACAGGGGGTAGGGGAGCAGTACTTC
TRBJ1-1	TRBD1	many	TRBV18	CASSPRQGSNTEAFF	TGTGCCAGCTCCCCCCGACAGGGATCGAACACTGAAGCTTTCTTT
TRBJ2-2	-	many	TRBV13	CASSLLQHEIGELFF	TGTGCCAGCAGCTTACTCCAACATGAGATCGGGGAGCTGTTTTTT
TRBJ2-7	-	many	TRBV6-5	CASSYLGGGYEQYF	TGTGCCAGCAGTTACCTGGGGGGCGGGTACGAGCAGTACTTC
TRBJ1-5	-	many	TRBV19	CASSLPRQYNQPQHF	TGTGCCAGTAGTCTCCCGAGACAGTACAATCAGCCCCAGCATTTT
TRBJ2-7	TRBD2	many	TRBV6-1	CASSATSGLTYEQYF	TGTGCCAGCAGTGCAACTAGCGGGCTCACCTACGAGCAGTACTTC
TRBJ1-1	-	many	TRBV27	CASSLSGRNTEAFF	TGTGCCAGCAGTTTATCTGGGAGGAACACTGAAGCTTTCTTT